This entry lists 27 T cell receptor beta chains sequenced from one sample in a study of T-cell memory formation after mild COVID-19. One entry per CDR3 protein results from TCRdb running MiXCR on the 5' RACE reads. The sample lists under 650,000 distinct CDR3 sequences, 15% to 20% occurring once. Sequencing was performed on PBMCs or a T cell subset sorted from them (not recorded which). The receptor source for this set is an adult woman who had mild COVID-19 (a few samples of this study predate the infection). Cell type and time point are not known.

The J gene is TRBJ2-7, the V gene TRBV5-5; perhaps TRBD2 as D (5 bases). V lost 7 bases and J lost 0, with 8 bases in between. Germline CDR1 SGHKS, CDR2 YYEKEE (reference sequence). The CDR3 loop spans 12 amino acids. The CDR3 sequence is CASLTISYEQYF. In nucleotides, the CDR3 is TGTGCCAGCCTGACTATCTCCTACGAGCAGTACTTC.

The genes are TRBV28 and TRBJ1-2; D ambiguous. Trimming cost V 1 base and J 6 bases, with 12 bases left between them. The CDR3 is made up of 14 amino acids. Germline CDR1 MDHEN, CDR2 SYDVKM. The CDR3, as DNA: TGTGCCAGCAGTTTATTGCTTGAGGTGGATGGCTACACCTTC. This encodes CASSLLLEVDGYTF.

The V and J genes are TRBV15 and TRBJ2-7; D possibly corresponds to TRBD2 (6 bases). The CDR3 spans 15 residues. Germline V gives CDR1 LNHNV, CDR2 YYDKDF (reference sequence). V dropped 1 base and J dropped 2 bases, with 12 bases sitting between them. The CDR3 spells CATSRVGGMAYEQYF. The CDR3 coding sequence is TGTGCCACCAGCAGAGTGGGGGGAATGGCCTACGAGCAGTACTTC.

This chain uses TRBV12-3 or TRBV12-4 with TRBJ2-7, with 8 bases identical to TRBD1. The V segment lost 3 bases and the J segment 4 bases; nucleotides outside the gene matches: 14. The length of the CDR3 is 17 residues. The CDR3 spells CASSLTLVTGVSYEQYF. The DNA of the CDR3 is TGTGCCAGCAGTTTGACCCTCGTGACAGGGGTTTCGTACGAGCAGTACTTC.

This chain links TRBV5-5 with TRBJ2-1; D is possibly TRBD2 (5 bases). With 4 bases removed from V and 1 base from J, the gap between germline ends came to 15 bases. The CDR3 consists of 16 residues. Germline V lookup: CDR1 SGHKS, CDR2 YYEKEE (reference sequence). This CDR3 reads CASSPWGERSYNEQFF. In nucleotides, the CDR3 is TGTGCCAGCAGCCCTTGGGGAGAGAGGTCCTACAATGAGCAGTTCTTC.

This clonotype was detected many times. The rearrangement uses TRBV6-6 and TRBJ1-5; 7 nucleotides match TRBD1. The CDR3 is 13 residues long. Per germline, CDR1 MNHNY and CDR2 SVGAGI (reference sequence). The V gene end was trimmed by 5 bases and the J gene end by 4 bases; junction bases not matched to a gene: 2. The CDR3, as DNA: TGTGCCAGCAGTGTACAGGGGAATCAGCCCCAGCATTTT. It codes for CASSVQGNQPQHF.

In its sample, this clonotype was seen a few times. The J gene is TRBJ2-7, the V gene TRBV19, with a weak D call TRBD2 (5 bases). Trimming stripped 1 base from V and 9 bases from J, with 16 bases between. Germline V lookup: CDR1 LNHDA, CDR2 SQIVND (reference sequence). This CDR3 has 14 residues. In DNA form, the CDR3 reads TGTGCCAGTAGTATAGTGGTCTTCGGGAACGGGCAGTACTTC. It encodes CASSIVVFGNGQYF.

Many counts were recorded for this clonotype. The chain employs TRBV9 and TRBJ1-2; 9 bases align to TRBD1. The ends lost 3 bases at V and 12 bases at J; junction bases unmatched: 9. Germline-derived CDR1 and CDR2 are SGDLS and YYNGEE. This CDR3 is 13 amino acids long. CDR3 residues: CASSAGQGVSHTF. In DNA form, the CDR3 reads TGTGCCAGCAGCGCGGGACAGGGAGTTTCTCACACCTTC.

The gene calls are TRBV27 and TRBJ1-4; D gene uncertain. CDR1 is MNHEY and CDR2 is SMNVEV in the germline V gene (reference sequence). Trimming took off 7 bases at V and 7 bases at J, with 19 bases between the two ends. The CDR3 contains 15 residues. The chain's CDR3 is CASTRSPGDFEKLFF. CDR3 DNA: TGTGCCAGCACCCGGTCGCCAGGTGACTTTGAAAAACTGTTTTTT.

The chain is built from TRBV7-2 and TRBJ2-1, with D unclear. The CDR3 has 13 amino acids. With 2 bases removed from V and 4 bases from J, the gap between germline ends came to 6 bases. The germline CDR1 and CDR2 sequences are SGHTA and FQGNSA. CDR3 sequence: CASSLMPYNEQFF. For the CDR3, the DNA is TGTGCCAGCAGCTTAATGCCGTACAATGAGCAGTTCTTC.

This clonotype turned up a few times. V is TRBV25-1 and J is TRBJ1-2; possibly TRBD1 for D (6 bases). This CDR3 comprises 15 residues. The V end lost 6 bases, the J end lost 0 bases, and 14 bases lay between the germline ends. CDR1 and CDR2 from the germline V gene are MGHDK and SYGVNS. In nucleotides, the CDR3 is TGTGCCAGCAGGGGCCTTCAGGGGACTAACTATGGCTACACCTTC. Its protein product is CASRGLQGTNYGYTF.

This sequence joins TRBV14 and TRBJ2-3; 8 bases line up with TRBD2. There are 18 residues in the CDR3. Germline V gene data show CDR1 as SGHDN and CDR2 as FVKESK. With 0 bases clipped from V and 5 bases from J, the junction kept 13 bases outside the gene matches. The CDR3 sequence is CASSQDFRRGGLRDTQYF. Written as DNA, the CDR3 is TGTGCCAGCAGCCAAGATTTTCGTCGGGGGGGGTTAAGAGATACGCAGTATTTT.

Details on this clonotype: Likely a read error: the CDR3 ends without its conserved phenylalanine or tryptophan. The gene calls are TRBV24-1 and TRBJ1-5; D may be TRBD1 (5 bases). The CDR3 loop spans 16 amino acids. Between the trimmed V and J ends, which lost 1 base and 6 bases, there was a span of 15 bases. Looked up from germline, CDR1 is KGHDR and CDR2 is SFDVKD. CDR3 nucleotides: TGTGCCACCAGTGATTTCGGGGAGAGGGACGGTCAGCCCCAGCATCTT. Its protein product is CATSDFGERDGQPQHL.

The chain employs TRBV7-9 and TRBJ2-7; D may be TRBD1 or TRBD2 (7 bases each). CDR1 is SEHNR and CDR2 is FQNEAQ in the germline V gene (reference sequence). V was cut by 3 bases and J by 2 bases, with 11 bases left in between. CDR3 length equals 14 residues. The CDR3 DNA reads TGTGCCAGCAGCTTCAGGGGGGGGACCTACGAGCAGTACTTC. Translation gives CASSFRGGTYEQYF.

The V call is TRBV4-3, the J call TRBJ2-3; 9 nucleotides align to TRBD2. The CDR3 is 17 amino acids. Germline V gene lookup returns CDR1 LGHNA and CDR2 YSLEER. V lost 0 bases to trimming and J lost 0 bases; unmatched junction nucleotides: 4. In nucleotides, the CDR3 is TGCGCCAGCAGCCAAGATAGCGGGGGTGCTAGCACAGATACGCAGTATTTT. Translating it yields CASSQDSGGASTDTQYF.

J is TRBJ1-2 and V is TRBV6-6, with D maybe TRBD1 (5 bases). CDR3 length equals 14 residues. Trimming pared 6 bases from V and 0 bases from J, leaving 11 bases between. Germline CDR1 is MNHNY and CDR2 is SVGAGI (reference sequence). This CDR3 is CASRTQATNYGYTF. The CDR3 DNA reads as TGTGCCAGCAGAACACAGGCCACTAACTATGGCTACACCTTC.

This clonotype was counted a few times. As DNA, the CDR3 is TGTGCCAGCAGCGATAACCACAGGGGGGCCTACGAGCAGTACTTC. Its protein is CASSDNHRGAYEQYF. This chain uses TRBV6-1 with TRBJ2-7; 8 bases match TRBD1. J gave up 2 bases and V 6 bases, and 9 bases lay outside the gene matches. Per the germline V gene, CDR1 is MNHNS and CDR2 is SASEGT. The CDR3 runs 15 residues.

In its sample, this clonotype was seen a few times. CDR3: CASSSTGTGTGEKLFF. DNA for the CDR3: TGCGCCAGCAGCTCGACTGGGACAGGGACTGGGGAAAAACTGTTTTTT. The chain employs TRBV5-1 and TRBJ1-4; 9 positions match TRBD1. This CDR3 contains 16 residues. After removal of 3 bases from V and 8 bases from J, the junction contained 11 bases not matched to a gene. CDR1 is SGHRS and CDR2 is YFSETQ in the germline V gene. Supplemented by reference TRBV5-1 and TRBJ1-4, the full variable domain reads KAGVTQTPRYLIKTRGQQVTLSCSPISGHRSVSWYQQTPGQGLQFLFEYFSETQRNKGNFPGRFSGRQFSNSRSEMNVSTLELGDSALYLCASSSTGTGTGEKLFFGSGTQLSVL.

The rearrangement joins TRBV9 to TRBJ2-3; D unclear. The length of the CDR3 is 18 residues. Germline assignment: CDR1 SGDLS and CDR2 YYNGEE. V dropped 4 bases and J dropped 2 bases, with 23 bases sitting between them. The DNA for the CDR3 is TGTGCCAGCAGCCCGAATGCCGGCGGCCCCTACTTCACAGATACGCAGTATTTT. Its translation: CASSPNAGGPYFTDTQYF.

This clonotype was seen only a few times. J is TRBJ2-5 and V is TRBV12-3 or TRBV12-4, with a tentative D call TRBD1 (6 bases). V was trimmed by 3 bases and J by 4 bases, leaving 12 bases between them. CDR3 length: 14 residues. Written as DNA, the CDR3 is TGTGCCAGCAGTTTCGGCAGGGGTACAGAGACCCAGTACTTC. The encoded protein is CASSFGRGTETQYF.

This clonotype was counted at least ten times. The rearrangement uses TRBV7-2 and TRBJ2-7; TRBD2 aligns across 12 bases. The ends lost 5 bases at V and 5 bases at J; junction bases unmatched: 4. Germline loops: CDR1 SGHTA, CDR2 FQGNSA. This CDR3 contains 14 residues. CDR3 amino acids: CASSQLAGGHEQYF. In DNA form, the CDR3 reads TGTGCCAGCAGCCAACTAGCGGGAGGCCACGAGCAGTACTTC.

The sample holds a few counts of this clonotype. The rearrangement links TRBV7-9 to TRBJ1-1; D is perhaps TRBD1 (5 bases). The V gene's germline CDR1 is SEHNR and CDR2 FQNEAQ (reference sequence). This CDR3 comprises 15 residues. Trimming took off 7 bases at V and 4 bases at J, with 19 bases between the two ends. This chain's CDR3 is CASTIWEAGTTEAFF. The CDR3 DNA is TGTGCCAGCACCATATGGGAGGCAGGGACCACTGAAGCTTTCTTT.

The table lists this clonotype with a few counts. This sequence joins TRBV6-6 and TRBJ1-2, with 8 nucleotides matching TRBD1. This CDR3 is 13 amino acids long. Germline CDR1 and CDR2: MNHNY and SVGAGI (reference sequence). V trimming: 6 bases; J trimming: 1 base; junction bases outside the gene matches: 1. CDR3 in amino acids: CASSDRGNYGYTF. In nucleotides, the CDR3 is TGTGCCAGCAGCGACAGGGGTAACTATGGCTACACCTTC.

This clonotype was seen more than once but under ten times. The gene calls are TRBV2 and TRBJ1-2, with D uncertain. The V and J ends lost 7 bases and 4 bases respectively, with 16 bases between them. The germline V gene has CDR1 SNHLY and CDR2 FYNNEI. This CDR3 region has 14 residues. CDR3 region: CASTRVPGGYGYTF. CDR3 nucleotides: TGTGCCAGCACCCGGGTCCCGGGAGGCTATGGCTACACCTTC.

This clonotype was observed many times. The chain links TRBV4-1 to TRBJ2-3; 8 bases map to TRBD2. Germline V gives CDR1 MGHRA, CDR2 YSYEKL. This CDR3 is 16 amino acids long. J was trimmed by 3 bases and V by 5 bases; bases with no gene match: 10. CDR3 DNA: TGCGCCAGCAGCAACCGGGAGGGCAGTGGAACAGATACGCAGTATTTT. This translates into CASSNREGSGTDTQYF.

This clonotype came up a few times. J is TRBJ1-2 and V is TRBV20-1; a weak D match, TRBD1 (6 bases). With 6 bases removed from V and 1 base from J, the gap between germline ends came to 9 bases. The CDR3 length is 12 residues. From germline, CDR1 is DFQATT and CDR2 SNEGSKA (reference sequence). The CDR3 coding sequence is TGCAGTGCCGGACAGCTTAACTATGGCTACACCTTC. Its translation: CSAGQLNYGYTF.

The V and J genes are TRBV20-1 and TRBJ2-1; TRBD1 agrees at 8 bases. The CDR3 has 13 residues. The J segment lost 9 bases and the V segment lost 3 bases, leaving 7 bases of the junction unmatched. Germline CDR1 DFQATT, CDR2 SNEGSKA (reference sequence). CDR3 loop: CSARDRAGTEQFF. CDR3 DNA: TGCAGTGCTAGGGACAGGGCCGGGACTGAGCAGTTCTTC.